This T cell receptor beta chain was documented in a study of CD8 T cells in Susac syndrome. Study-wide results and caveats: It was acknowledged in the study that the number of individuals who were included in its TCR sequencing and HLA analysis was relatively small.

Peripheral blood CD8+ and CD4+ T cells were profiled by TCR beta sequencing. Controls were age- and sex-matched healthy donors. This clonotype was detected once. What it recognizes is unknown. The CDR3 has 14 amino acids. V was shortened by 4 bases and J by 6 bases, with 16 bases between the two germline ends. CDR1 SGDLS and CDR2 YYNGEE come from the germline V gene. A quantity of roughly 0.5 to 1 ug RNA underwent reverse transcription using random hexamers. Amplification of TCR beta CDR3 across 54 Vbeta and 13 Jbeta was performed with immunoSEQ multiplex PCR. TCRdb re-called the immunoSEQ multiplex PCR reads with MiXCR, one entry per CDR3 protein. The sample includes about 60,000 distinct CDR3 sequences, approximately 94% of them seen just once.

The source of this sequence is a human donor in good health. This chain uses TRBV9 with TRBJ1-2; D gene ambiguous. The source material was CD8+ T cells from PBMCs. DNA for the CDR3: TGTGCCAGCAGCTCGGAAGGAGGGAGGAATGGCTACACCTTC. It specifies CASSSEGGRNGYTF.